This T cell receptor (beta chain) was sequenced for a study of blood T cell repertoires in COVID-19. About the research overall: Collection of acute and convalescent COVID-19 samples took place in the United States, Italy and Spain. PBMCs, B-cell-depleted T cells, or T cells were the source of the cDNA or gDNA that made up the material.

Profiled with immunoSEQ multiplex PCR; TCRdb holds only in-frame clones, not every one. The table lists about 190,000 clones, more than 85% of them singletons. The CDR3 totals 12 residues. V lost 5 bases to trimming and J lost 4 bases, with 8 bases between them. From germline, CDR1 is SGHRS and CDR2 YFSETQ. Material for sequencing was peripheral blood. The chain employs TRBV5-1 and TRBJ2-3; unclear D gene. This sequence originates from a man younger than 40 with acute or convalescent COVID-19. The CDR3 sequence: CASSELADTQYF. DNA of the CDR3: TGCGCCAGCAGTGAACTGGCAGATACGCAGTATTTT.